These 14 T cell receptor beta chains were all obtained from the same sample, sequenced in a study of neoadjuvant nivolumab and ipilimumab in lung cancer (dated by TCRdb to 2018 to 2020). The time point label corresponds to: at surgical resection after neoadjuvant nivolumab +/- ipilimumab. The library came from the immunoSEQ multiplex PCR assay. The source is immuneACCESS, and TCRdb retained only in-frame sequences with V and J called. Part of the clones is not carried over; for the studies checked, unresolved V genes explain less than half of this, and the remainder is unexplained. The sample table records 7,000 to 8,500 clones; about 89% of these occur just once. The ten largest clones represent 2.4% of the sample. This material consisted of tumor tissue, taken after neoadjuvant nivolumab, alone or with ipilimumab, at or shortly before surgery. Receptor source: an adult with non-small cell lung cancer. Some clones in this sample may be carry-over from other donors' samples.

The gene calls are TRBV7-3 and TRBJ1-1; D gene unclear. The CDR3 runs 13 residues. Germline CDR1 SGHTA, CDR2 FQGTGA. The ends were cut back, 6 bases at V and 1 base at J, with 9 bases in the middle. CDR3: CASSILSNTEAFF. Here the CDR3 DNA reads TGTGCCAGCAGTATACTTTCGAACACTGAAGCTTTCTTT.

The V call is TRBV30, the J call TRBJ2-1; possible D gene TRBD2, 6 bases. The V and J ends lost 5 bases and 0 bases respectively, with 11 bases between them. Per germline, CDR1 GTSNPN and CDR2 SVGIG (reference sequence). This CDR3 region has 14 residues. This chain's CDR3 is CAWVRDSSYNEQFF. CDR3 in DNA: TGTGCCTGGGTCCGGGACTCCTCCTACAATGAGCAGTTCTTC.

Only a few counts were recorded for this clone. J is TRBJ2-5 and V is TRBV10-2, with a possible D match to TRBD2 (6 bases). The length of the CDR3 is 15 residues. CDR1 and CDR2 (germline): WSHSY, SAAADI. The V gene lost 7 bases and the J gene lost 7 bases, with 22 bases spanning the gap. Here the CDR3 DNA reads TGCGCCAGCACCGGAGGTTATAGCGGCGAGGGGACCCAGTACTTC. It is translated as CASTGGYSGEGTQYF.

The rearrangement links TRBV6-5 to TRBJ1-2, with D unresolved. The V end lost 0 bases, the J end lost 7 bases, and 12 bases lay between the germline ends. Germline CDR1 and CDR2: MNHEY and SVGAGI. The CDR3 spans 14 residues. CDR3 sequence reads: CASSYSSKGFGYTF. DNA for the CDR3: TGTGCCAGCAGTTACTCGAGTAAGGGCTTTGGCTACACCTTC.

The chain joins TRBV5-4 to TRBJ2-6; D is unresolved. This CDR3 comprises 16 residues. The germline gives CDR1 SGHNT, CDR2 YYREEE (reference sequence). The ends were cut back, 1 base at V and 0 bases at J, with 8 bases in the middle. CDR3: CASSLRTVSGANVLTF. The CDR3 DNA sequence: TGTGCCAGCAGCTTGAGGACGGTCTCTGGGGCCAACGTCCTGACTTTC.

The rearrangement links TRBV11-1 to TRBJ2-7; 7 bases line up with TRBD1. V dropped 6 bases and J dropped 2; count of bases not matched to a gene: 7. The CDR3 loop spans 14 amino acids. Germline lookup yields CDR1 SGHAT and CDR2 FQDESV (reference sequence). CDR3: CASRDRSAAYEQYF. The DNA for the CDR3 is TGTGCCAGCAGGGACAGGTCAGCAGCCTACGAGCAGTACTTC.

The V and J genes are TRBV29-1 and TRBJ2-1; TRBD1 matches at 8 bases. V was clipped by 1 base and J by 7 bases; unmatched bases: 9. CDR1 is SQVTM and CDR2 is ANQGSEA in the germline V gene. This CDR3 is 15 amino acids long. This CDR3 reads CSVEGRTGIVNEQFF. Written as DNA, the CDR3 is TGCAGCGTTGAAGGTCGGACAGGGATAGTGAATGAGCAGTTCTTC.

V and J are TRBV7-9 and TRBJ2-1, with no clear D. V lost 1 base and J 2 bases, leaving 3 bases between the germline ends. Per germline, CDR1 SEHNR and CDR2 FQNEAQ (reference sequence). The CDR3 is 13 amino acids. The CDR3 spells CASSLGPYNEQFF. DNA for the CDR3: TGTGCCAGCAGCTTAGGACCCTACAATGAGCAGTTCTTC.

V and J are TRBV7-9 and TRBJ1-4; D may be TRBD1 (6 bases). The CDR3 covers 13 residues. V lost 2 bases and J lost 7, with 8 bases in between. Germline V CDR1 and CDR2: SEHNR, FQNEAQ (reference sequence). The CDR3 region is CASSLWGAEKLFF. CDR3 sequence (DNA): TGTGCCAGCAGCTTATGGGGGGCTGAAAAACTGTTTTTT.

Here the CDR3 DNA reads TGTGCCACCAGCTCCAGCTCCCTCTATGGCTACACCTTC. The encoded protein is CATSSSSLYGYTF. V usage is TRBV15 and J usage is TRBJ1-2, with D uncertain. Germline V gene lookup returns CDR1 LNHNV and CDR2 YYDKDF (reference sequence). The CDR3 spans 13 residues. V was shortened by 5 bases and J by 4 bases, with 11 bases between the two germline ends.

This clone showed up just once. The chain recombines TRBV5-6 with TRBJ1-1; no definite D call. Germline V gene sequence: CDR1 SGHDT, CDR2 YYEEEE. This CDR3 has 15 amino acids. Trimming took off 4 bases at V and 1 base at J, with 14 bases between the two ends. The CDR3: CASSTSWERNTEAFF. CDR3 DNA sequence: TGTGCCAGCAGCACCTCCTGGGAGAGGAACACTGAAGCTTTCTTT.

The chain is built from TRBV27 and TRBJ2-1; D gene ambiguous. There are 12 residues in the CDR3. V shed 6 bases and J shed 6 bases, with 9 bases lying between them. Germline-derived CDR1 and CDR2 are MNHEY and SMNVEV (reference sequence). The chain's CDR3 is CASSYYGNEQFF. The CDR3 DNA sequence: TGTGCCAGCAGCTACTACGGCAATGAGCAGTTCTTC.

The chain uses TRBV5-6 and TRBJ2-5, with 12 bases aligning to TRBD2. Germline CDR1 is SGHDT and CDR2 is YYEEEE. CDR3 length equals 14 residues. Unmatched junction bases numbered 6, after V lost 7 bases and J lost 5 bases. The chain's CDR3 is CASRLAGVGETQYF. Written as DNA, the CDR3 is TGTGCCAGCCGACTAGCGGGAGTAGGGGAGACCCAGTACTTC.

The CDR3 nucleotides are TGTGCCAGCAGCTTAAGGTCGGGGGTACAAGAAAAACTGTTTTTT. This gives the protein CASSLRSGVQEKLFF. V gene TRBV7-2 combines with J gene TRBJ1-4, with D possibly matching TRBD1 (5 bases). The V and J ends lost 2 bases and 8 bases respectively, with 15 bases between them. In germline, CDR1 is SGHTA, CDR2 FQGNSA. CDR3 length: 15 residues.